This entry is about one T cell receptor beta chain. The data were taken from a study of blood T cell repertoires in COVID-19. The wider study: Samples representing acute and convalescent COVID-19 were sourced from the United States, Italy and Spain. T cells, B-cell-depleted T cells, or PBMCs provided the cDNA or gDNA that served as material.

The CDR3 consists of 11 residues. The V end was cut by 2 bases, the J end by 11 bases, with 12 bases between. Germline V CDR1 and CDR2: GTSNPN, SVGIG (reference sequence). In the original processing: Estimates of nucleated cell counts were drawn from the amplification of reference gene primers. Clones were read by immunoSEQ multiplex PCR, and TCRdb kept only the in-frame ones, dropping some. The V and J calls and clone size come from that table; D and trimming were worked out from the DNA. This table has around 100,000 clones, approximately 80% appearing once. The receptor was isolated from a man in his sixties with acute or convalescent COVID-19. The sequenced material came from peripheral blood. The chain has TRBV30 and TRBJ1-2; D not resolved. The CDR3 DNA sequence: TGTGCCTGGAGTAATAGACTCGTGTACACCTTC. Translating it yields CAWSNRLVYTF.